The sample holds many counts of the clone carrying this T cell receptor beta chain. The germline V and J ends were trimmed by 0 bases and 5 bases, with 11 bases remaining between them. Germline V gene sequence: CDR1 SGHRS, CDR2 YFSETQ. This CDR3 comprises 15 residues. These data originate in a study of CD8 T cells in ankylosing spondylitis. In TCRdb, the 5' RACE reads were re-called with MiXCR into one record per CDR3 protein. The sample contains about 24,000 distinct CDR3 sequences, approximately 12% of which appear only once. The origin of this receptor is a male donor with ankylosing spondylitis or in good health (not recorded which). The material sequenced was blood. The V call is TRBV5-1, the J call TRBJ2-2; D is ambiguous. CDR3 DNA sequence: TGCGCCAGCAGCTTGGATCGGGCTAGGACCGGGGAGCTGTTTTTT. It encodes CASSLDRARTGELFF.